This TCR beta chain was observed in a study of blood T cell repertoires in COVID-19. At the level of the study: The cDNA or gDNA used as material had been derived from T cells, B-cell-depleted T cells, or PBMCs.

The study drew participants aged about 18 to 89 years from some 23 US areas. Membership in each cohort depended on participant-reported clinical history. Original analysis: Amplified reference gene primers provided the basis for estimating nucleated cell counts. Assay used: immunoSEQ multiplex PCR; TCRdb lists only in-frame clones, some missing. V and J calls and clone size follow that table, whereas D and trimming were derived from the DNA. The data contain over 150,000 clones, more than 75% of them seen just once; the ten biggest clones take up 7% to 7.5%. The CDR3 extends over 19 amino acids. Trimming took 2 bases from V and 0 from J; bases not matched to a gene: 9. Germline CDR1 reads MDHEN; CDR2 reads SYDVKM.

The chain uses TRBV28 and TRBJ2-2; TRBD2 aligns across 10 bases. Input material: PBMCs or T cells enriched from blood (not recorded which). This sequence originates from a woman between 45 and 60 years old who had recovered from COVID-19. The CDR3 DNA follows: TGTGCCAGCAGTTTAATAGCACTAGCGGGGACGTCGAACACCGGGGAGCTGTTTTTT. Amino acid sequence: CASSLIALAGTSNTGELFF.